This T cell receptor beta chain was sequenced in a study of shared clonotypes between healthy human individuals. This table comes from immunoSEQ multiplex PCR, and its TCRdb copy is limited to in-frame clones, with some not included. The sample lists hundreds of thousands of clones, less than 98% seen once, with approximately 0.057% in the top ten. This CDR3 comprises 16 residues. The sequenced sample was naive CD4+ T cells sorted from blood. Sample subset: CD45RA+ positively selected. The chain recombines TRBV12-2 with TRBJ2-7; whether TRBD2, the table's D call, matches the DNA was not checked. TRBV12-2 has pseudogene status. This TCR came from a woman aged 25 to 39 in good health. DNA for the CDR3: TGTGCAAGTCGCTTGACTAGCGGGAGGGCCCTCTACGAGCAGTACTTC. Its protein is CASRLTSGRALYEQYF.